This T cell receptor (beta chain) was observed in a study of T cell responses to AZD1222 COVID-19 vaccine. This clone has only a few counts. Assay used: immunoSEQ multiplex PCR; TCRdb lists only in-frame clones, some missing. This repertoire shows 100,000 to 150,000 clones, over 90% found once; its top ten account for 4.5% to 6%. The sample consisted of peripheral blood, taken on day 0 of AZD1222 vaccination. This TCR derives from an adult in good health.

CDR3 protein: CASGQAAYEQYF. The CDR3 DNA is TGTGCCAGCGGACAGGCAGCCTACGAGCAGTACTTC. The V gene is TRBV28, the J gene TRBJ2-7; 7 bases match TRBD1. Germline CDR1 and CDR2: MDHEN and SYDVKM. Losses at the gene ends were 8 bases for V and 2 bases for J; bases not matched to a gene: 3. This CDR3 has 12 amino acids.